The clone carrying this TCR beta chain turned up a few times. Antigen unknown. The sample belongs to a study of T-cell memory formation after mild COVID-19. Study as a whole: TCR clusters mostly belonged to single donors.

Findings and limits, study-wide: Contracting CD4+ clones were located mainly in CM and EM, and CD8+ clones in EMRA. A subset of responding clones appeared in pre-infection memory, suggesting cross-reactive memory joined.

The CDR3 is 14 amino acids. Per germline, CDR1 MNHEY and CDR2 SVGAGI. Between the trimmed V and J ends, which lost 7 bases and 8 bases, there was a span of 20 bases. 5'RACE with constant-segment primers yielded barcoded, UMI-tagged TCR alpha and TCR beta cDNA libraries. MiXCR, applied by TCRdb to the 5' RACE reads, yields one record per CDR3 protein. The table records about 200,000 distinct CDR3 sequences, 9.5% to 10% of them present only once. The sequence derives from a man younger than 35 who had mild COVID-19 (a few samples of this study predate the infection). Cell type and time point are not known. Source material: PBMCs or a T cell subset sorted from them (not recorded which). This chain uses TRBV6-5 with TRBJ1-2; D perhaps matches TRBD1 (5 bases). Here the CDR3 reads CASTSSPDTRGYTF. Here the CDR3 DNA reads TGTGCCAGCACTTCAAGCCCGGACACCCGGGGCTACACCTTC.